This TCR beta chain is drawn from a study of T cell responses to AZD1222 COVID-19 vaccine (dated by TCRdb to the early 2020s). Concerning the study at large: A total of about 240 trial participants underwent TCR sequencing, of whom some 210 received two doses of AZD1222 and around 26 received two doses of the MenACWY control vaccine. Trial participants were enrolled by age into 18-55, 56-69 and 70-plus year subgroups, with 148, 28 and 57 TCR-sequenced participants respectively.

Results and caveats for the whole study, not just this receptor: Conclusions about previously exposed vaccinees were limited because only six AZD1222 recipients were SARS-CoV-2 seropositive at baseline. Participants were mostly white British and included more females than males, and it was suggested by the authors that clonal diversity may have been underestimated. In the small 56-69-year group, the increase in depth fell short of significance, most likely because of low power. Because no samples from the day 14 peak response were available, repertoires could be characterized only after the peak T cell response. Reportedly, almost half of the unique spike-specific TCRs recognized epitopes lying outside the regions that are mutated in the B.1.351 and B.1.1.7 variants. The whole spike protein was spanned by vaccine-associated CD4 TCRs, and dominant responses were seen in regions 160-218 and 743-854. After two AZD1222 doses, both the breadth and the depth of spike-specific TCRs were significantly higher than at day 0 and than in MenACWY recipients.

Explained via the paper, the time point label denotes: baseline before first vaccination. The intended sense of this specimen's treatment or condition label: meningococcal conjugate vaccine given as trial control. Samples from vaccinated people were obtained from the UK trials COV001 and COV002, which included a single-blind randomized controlled phase 2/3 trial of AZD1222 (ChAdOx1 nCoV-19) in healthy adults. For TCRbeta chain sequencing, PBMC samples were collected from trial participants at day 0 and at day 28 after the second dose. Including cysteine and phenylalanine, the CDR3 has 15 amino acids. Only CDR3 DNA remains: 45 bases, in frame from the first base. As encoded in the germline V gene, CDR1 is MDHEN while CDR2 is SYDVKM. V gives up 7 bases and J gives up 2 bases, and the segment between their germline ends measures 17 bases. The CDR3 regions of human TCRbeta chains were subjected to immunosequencing. Per the original workflow: TCRs in the repertoires were matched against a reference library of SARS-CoV-2-specific TCRs that had been generated with the MIRA antigen-specificity platform. Breadth was defined as the fraction of unique TCRs that were SARS-CoV-2-associated, and depth was defined as the fraction of total T cells that were SARS-CoV-2-associated. Using the MIRA data, every spike-specific TCR was mapped to the spike region that the TCR reacted to and assigned to either a CD4 or a CD8 class. Log10-transformed breadth and depth values were compared by one-way ANOVA with Sidak's multiple comparisons tests. Entries here come from immuneACCESS through TCRdb and include only in-frame sequences with V and J called. Some clones fail to appear in such tables; in the studies checked, an unresolved V gene covers under half of the shortfall, and the cause of the remainder is unknown. Clonal size and the V and J genes are those of that table, whereas D and trimming came from the DNA. For this sample the table gives around 110,000 clones, of which roughly 85% were detected only once. The ten top clones hold 3.9% of the sample.

Notes on this clone: Its binding antigen is unknown. One base away there is no much larger clone; base qualities are not given.

The material was peripheral blood, obtained on day 0 of MenACWY control vaccination. This TCR was recovered from an adult in good health. The chain was built from TRBV28 and TRBJ1-2, and the D gene may be TRBD1, 6 bases matching. The DNA reads as follows: TGTGCCAGCACCCCGGGGGCAGCTTCCAACTATGGCTACACCTTC. Its product reads: CASTPGAASNYGYTF.